These 5 T cell receptor beta chains came from one sample sequenced in a study of T cells after yellow fever vaccination. TCRdb re-called the 5' RACE reads with MiXCR, one entry per CDR3 protein. The data contain 500,000 to 650,000 distinct CDR3 sequences, about a sixth of them singletons. The sample consisted of PBMCs, taken about 5 days after the first yellow fever vaccination. Receptor source: a man between 18 and 29 years old who received the YFV17D yellow fever vaccine.

The V call is TRBV12-3 or TRBV12-4, the J call TRBJ2-2; D unclear. This CDR3 is 14 amino acids long. Trimming removed 6 bases at V and 6 bases at J, with 14 bases between. CDR3 residues: CASSHRNRPGELFF. The CDR3 bases are TGTGCCAGCAGCCACCGCAACCGCCCCGGGGAGCTGTTTTTT.

This clonotype was counted a few times. This chain uses TRBV11-2 with TRBJ2-7; tentative D call: TRBD2 (6 bases). Trimming left V 5 bases short and J 0 bases short, with 17 bases between. This CDR3 contains 16 residues. CDR1 is SGHAT, CDR2 FQNNGV, per germline. This CDR3 reads CASSAAGNITSYEQYV. As DNA, the CDR3 is TGTGCCAGCAGCGCCGCGGGGAACATAACCTCCTACGAGCAGTACGTC.

This chain uses TRBV7-2 with TRBJ1-1, with 8 bases fitting TRBD1. Germline V gives CDR1 SGHTA, CDR2 FQGNSA. This CDR3 contains 15 residues. The junction had 11 bases not matched to a gene; V was cut back by 4 bases and J by 7 bases. The CDR3 spells CASSSVTGESGEAFF. The CDR3 region has the DNA TGTGCCAGCAGCTCTGTGACAGGGGAAAGCGGTGAAGCTTTCTTT. Looking up the rest from reference TRBV7-2 and TRBJ1-1 gives the full variable domain: GAGVSQSPSNKVTEKGKDVELRCDPISGHTALYWYRQSLGQGLEFLIYFQGNSAPDKSGLPSDRFSAERTGGSVSTLTIQRTQQEDSAVYLCASSSVTGESGEAFFGQGTRLTVV.

The chain uses TRBV7-9 and TRBJ2-7; no definite D call. Trimming took off 4 bases at V and 6 bases at J, with 10 bases between the two ends. This CDR3 has 12 amino acids. Germline-derived CDR1 and CDR2 are SEHNR and FQNEAQ (reference sequence). The CDR3 here is CASSSGSSEQYF. The CDR3 DNA is TGTGCCAGCAGCTCCGGTTCTAGCGAGCAGTACTTC.

CDR3 protein: CASSFAGGRATQYF. CDR3 nucleotides: TGTGCCAGCAGTTTTGCGGGGGGGCGGGCTACGCAGTATTTT. The chain joins TRBV12-3 or TRBV12-4 to TRBJ2-3, with TRBD2 matching over 9 bases. CDR3 length: 14 residues. With V trimmed by 3 bases and J by 8 bases, 6 bases remained unmatched.